This TCR beta chain was captured in a study of blood T cell repertoires in COVID-19. This CDR3 region has 14 residues. Trimming removed 6 bases from V and 1 base from J, with 11 bases in between. The V gene's germline CDR1 is SGHNT and CDR2 YYREEE (reference sequence). Profiled with immunoSEQ multiplex PCR; TCRdb holds only in-frame clones, not every one. The sample lists some 70,000 clones; 70% to 90% were seen once. Sequenced: peripheral blood. The chain uses TRBV5-4 and TRBJ2-1; no reliable D call. The source is a man between 70 and 80 years old with active or convalescent COVID-19. CDR3 DNA: TGTGCCAGCACCGTGGGCTCGTCCTACAATGAGCAGTTCTTC. Encoded protein: CASTVGSSYNEQFF.